Listed below are T cell receptor beta chains from one sample, sequenced in a study of spatial heterogeneity in lung cancer. Each CDR3 protein gets one entry after TCRdb re-called the 5' RACE reads with MiXCR. The sample contains about 120,000 distinct CDR3 sequences, 9% to 15% of which appear only once. Sequenced material: PBMCs, taken at follow-up. The receptors originated from a male donor with early-stage non-small cell lung cancer. The CDR3 runs from the conserved cysteine through the conserved F or W. A D gene is named only where the DNA matches it firmly. The size of a clone is reported for some rows only, either as once, few or many, or as a class for expanded clones.

j_gene	abundance	v_gene	d_gene	CDR3aa	CDR3nt
TRBJ2-5	-	TRBV20-1	TRBD1	CSAHRGSKTQYF	TGCAGTGCTCACAGGGGTAGTAAGACCCAGTACTTC
TRBJ2-2	few	TRBV11-2	-	CASSLPRELFF	TGTGCCAGCAGCCTCCCCAGGGAGCTGTTTTTT
TRBJ1-2	-	TRBV25-1	TRBD1	CASTRTGIGYTF	TGTGCCAGCACGAGGACAGGGATCGGCTACACCTTC
TRBJ2-2	-	TRBV19	-	CASRGKVAGVFTGELFF	TGTGCCAGTAGGGGAAAGGTGGCAGGGGTTTTCACCGGGGAGCTGTTTTTT
TRBJ2-6	few	TRBV20-1	-	CSARNTLRANVLTF	TGCAGTGCTAGGAATACTTTGAGGGCCAACGTCCTGACTTTC
TRBJ1-5	-	TRBV19	TRBD1	CASNRDRNQPQHF	TGTGCCAGTAATCGGGACAGAAATCAGCCCCAGCATTTT
TRBJ2-1	-	TRBV7-2	TRBD1	CASSGDRGFYNEQFF	TGTGCCAGCAGCGGGGACAGGGGGTTCTACAATGAGCAGTTCTTC
TRBJ1-5	-	TRBV2	TRBD1	CASSEDRGRQPQHF	TGTGCCAGCAGTGAAGACAGGGGAAGGCAGCCCCAGCATTTT
TRBJ1-1	few	TRBV5-1	TRBD1	CASSTGQMNTEAFF	TGCGCCAGCAGCACGGGACAGATGAACACTGAAGCTTTCTTT
TRBJ2-1	few	TRBV4-2	-	CASSQDPASNEQFF	TGTGCCAGCAGCCAAGATCCAGCCAGCAATGAGCAGTTCTTC
TRBJ2-2	many	TRBV9	-	CASSVVGRGTGELFF	TGTGCCAGCAGCGTAGTTGGTAGGGGCACCGGGGAGCTGTTTTTT
TRBJ1-1	-	TRBV10-1	TRBD1	CASSGTGLLDTEAFF	TGCGCCAGCAGTGGGACAGGGCTTCTCGACACTGAAGCTTTCTTT
TRBJ1-5	-	TRBV20-1	TRBD1	CSAKTGGNNQPQHF	TGCAGTGCTAAAACAGGGGGTAACAATCAGCCCCAGCATTTT
TRBJ2-1	few	TRBV28	-	CASSSSGHNEQFF	TGTGCCAGCAGTTCATCAGGGCACAATGAGCAGTTCTTC
TRBJ2-5	many	TRBV7-8	-	CASSFLETQYF	TGTGCCAGCAGCTTTCTTGAGACCCAGTACTTC
TRBJ2-7	once	TRBV11-2	TRBD1	CASSPGTGGTYEQYF	TGTGCCAGCAGCCCAGGGACAGGAGGGACCTACGAGCAGTACTTC
TRBJ2-2	-	TRBV24-1	-	CATSDFAVPITGELFF	TGTGCCACCAGTGATTTCGCGGTTCCAATCACCGGGGAGCTGTTTTTT
TRBJ1-1	few	TRBV28	-	CASSLSGRVVKAFF	TGTGCCAGCAGTTTGTCAGGGAGGGTAGTGAAAGCTTTCTTT
TRBJ2-7	few	TRBV6-2/TRBV6-3	-	CASRRRYEQYF	TGTGCCAGCAGGAGACGGTACGAGCAGTACTTC
TRBJ2-5	few	TRBV28	-	CASSSLTGFQETQYF	TGTGCCAGCAGTTCTCTGACAGGTTTCCAAGAGACCCAGTACTTC
TRBJ2-6	few	TRBV6-6	-	CAIGNPGANVLTF	TGTGCCATCGGTAATCCTGGGGCCAACGTCCTGACTTTC
TRBJ2-7	-	TRBV5-1	TRBD2	CASSSGGQNEQYF	TGCGCCAGCAGTAGCGGGGGGCAGAACGAGCAGTACTTC
TRBJ2-2	few	TRBV4-1	-	CASSQVDRTTGELFF	TGCGCCAGCAGCCAAGTGGACAGAACCACCGGGGAGCTGTTTTTT
TRBJ2-5	many	TRBV7-6	-	CASSIKETQYF	TGTGCCAGCAGTATAAAAGAGACCCAGTACTTC
TRBJ2-1	once	TRBV11-2	-	CASSPKGLATYNEQFF	TGTGCCAGCAGCCCAAAGGGCCTAGCGACCTACAATGAGCAGTTCTTC
TRBJ2-5	few	TRBV7-8	TRBD2	CASRRGAGETQYF	TGTGCCAGCAGGCGGGGGGCAGGAGAGACCCAGTACTTC
TRBJ2-5	many	TRBV11-2	-	CASSPSVETQYF	TGTGCCAGCAGCCCCAGCGTAGAGACCCAGTACTTC
TRBJ1-4	few	TRBV7-9	-	CASSLGPTGSVNGKLFF	TGTGCCAGCAGCTTAGGCCCTACAGGGAGCGTAAATGGAAAACTGTTTTTT
TRBJ2-1	few	TRBV27	-	CASSFTGISYNEQFF	TGTGCCAGCAGTTTTACAGGGATTTCCTACAATGAGCAGTTCTTC
TRBJ2-7	-	TRBV4-3	TRBD2	CASSQDQLAGGHFVYEQYF	TGCGCCAGCAGCCAAGATCAGCTAGCGGGGGGTCATTTCGTTTACGAGCAGTACTTC
TRBJ1-3	many	TRBV4-1	-	CASSLAPGNTIYF	TGCGCCAGCAGCCTGGCTCCAGGAAACACCATATATTTT
TRBJ2-5	-	TRBV6-5	-	CASRPMTVSQETQYF	TGTGCCAGCAGACCCATGACAGTTTCACAAGAGACCCAGTACTTC
TRBJ2-3	-	TRBV6-5	-	CASSYSNVPSSSTDTQYF	TGTGCCAGCAGTTACTCGAACGTCCCCAGCTCTAGCACAGATACGCAGTATTTT
TRBJ1-5	-	TRBV15	-	CATSRVDQPQHF	TGTGCCACCAGCAGGGTTGACCAGCCCCAGCATTTT
TRBJ2-5	many	TRBV5-1	-	CASSLARGETQYF	TGCGCCAGCAGCTTGGCAAGGGGGGAGACCCAGTACTTC
TRBJ2-5	few	TRBV9	-	CASSVDPGSAETQYF	TGTGCCAGCAGCGTAGATCCCGGGTCAGCGGAGACCCAGTACTTC
TRBJ1-1	many	TRBV29-1	-	CSVDYSGNTEAFF	TGCAGCGTTGATTATTCGGGGAACACTGAAGCTTTCTTT
TRBJ1-5	once	TRBV15	TRBD1	CATSRGGTAAQPQHF	TGTGCCACCAGCAGAGGTGGGACAGCCGCCCAGCCCCAGCATTTT
TRBJ1-2	-	TRBV2	-	CASITSRDLNYGYTF	TGTGCCAGCATTACCTCCCGGGACCTTAACTATGGCTACACCTTC